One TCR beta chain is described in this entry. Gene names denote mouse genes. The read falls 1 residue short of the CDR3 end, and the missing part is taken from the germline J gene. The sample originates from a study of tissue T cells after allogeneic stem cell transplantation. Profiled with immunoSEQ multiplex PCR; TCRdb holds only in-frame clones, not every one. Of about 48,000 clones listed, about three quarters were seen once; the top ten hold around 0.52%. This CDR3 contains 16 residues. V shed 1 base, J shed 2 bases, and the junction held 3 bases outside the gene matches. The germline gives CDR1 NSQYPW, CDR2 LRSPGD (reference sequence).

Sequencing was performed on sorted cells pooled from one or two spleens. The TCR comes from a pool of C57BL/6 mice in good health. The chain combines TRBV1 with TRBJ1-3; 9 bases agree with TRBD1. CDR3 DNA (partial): TGCACCTGCAGTGCAGCCGGGACAGGGACTGGAAATACGCTCTAT. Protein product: CTCSAAGTGTGNTLY. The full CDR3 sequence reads CTCSAAGTGTGNTLYF.